This T cell receptor (beta chain) was identified in a study of blood T cell repertoires in COVID-19. Study at large: Sites across the United States, Italy and Spain contributed samples from acute and convalescent COVID-19. PBMCs, B-cell-depleted T cells, or T cells provided the cDNA or gDNA that made up the material.

V was trimmed by 1 base and J by 2 bases, leaving 12 bases between them. The germline V gene encodes CDR1 LGHDT and CDR2 YNNKEL (reference sequence). The CDR3 has 16 residues. Per the original methods: Estimates of nucleated cell counts were drawn from the amplification of reference gene primers. Assay used: immunoSEQ multiplex PCR; TCRdb lists only in-frame clones, some missing. V, J and clone size are those of that table, while D and trimming were read from the DNA. The sample contains around 180,000 clones, about 83% of which appear only once. This clonotype was sampled from a human donor in a cohort sampled during active COVID-19. Sequencing was performed on peripheral blood. The rearrangement uses TRBV3-1 (or the pseudogene TRBV3-2) and TRBJ1-3, with a possible D match to TRBD1 (5 bases). CDR3 nucleotides: TGTGCCAGCAGCCAAGGTGGGGGGGGGACTGGAAACACCATATATTTT. It yields the protein CASSQGGGGTGNTIYF.